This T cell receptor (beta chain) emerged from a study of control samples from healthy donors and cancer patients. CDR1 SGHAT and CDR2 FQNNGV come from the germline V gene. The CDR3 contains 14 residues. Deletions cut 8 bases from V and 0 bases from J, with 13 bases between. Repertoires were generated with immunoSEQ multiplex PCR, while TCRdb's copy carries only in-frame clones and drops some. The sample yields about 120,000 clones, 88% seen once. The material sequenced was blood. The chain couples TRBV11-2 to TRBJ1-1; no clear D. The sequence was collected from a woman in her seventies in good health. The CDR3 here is CASRRLDVNTEAFF. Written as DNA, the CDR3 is TGTGCCAGCCGGCGTTTAGATGTGAACACTGAAGCTTTCTTT.